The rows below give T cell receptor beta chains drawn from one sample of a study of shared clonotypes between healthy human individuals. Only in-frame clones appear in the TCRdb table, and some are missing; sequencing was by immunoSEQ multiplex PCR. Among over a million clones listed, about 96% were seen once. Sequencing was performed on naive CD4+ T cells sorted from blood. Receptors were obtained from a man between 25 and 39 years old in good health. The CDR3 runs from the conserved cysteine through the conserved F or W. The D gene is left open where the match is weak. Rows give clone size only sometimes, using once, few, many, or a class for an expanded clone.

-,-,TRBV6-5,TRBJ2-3,TGTGCCAGCAGTTACCGGGGAGACGGCACAGATACGCAGTATTTT,CASSYRGDGTDTQYF
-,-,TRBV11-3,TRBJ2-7,TGTGCCAGCAGCTCCCGACTCGGCGAGCAGTACTTC,CASSSRLGEQYF
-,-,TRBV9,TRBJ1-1,TGTGCCAGCAGCGTAGAAACTAGAGGCACTGAAGCTTTCTTT,CASSVETRGTEAFF
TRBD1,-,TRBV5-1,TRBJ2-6,TGCGCCAGCCATTTGGGACAGACAGTCGCTGGGGCCAACGTCCTGACTTTC,CASHLGQTVAGANVLTF
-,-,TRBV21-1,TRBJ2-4,TGTGCCAGCAGCAAAGACAGGGAAGGGGCCAAAAACATTCAGTACTTC,CASSKDREGAKNIQYF
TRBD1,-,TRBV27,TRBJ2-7,TGTGCCCCCTCCCGGGACAGGTCCTACGAGCAGTACTTC,CAPSRDRSYEQYF
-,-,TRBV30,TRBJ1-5,TGTGCCTGGAATACAGCCGTCGGTCAGCCCCAGCATTTT,CAWNTAVGQPQHF
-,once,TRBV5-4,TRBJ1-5,TGTGCCAGCAGCTTCGCTAATGGGGGTATCGGGGAGCCCCAGCATTTT,CASSFANGGIGEPQHF
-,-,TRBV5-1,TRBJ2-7,TGCGCCAGCAGCTTGGACACAGCCTCCTACGAGCAGTACTTC,CASSLDTASYEQYF
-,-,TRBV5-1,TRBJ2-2,TGCGCCAGCAGCTTGGGCTCAGCAGCGATCGGGGAGCTGTTTTTT,CASSLGSAAIGELFF
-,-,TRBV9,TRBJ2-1,TGTGCCAGCAGCGTAGGGGGGAGAGCCCCTGACAATGAGCAGTTCTTC,CASSVGGRAPDNEQFF
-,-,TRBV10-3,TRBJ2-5,TGTGCCATCAGTGGGGGGAGTTCGTACCAAGAGACCCAGTACTTC,CAISGGSSYQETQYF
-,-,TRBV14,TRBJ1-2,TGTGCCAGCAGCCTTCTGGATGGGAACAACTATGGCTACACCTTC,CASSLLDGNNYGYTF
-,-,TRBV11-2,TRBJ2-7,TGTGCCAGCAGCTTAAATGCACTCCTCTACGAGCAGTACTTC,CASSLNALLYEQYF
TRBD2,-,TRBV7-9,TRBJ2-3,TGTGCCAGCAGCTTAGCGTTCAAGCGGGAGCCTGATACGCAGTATTTT,CASSLAFKREPDTQYF
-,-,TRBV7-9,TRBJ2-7,TGTGCCAGCAGCTTAGCGCAGCCTTACGAGCAGTACTTC,CASSLAQPYEQYF
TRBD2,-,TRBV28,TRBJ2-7,TGTGCCAGCAGTCCAACGGGGACTAGAGCCTACGAGCAGTACTTC,CASSPTGTRAYEQYF
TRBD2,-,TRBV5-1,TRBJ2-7,TGCGCCAGCAGCTTCAGCGGGGTCTCCTACGAGCAGTACTTC,CASSFSGVSYEQYF
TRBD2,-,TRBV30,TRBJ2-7,TGTGCCTGGAGTGATACTAAAATAAAAGCGGGAGGAACCTACGAGCAGTACTTC,CAWSDTKIKAGGTYEQYF
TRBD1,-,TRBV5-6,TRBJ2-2,TGTGCCAGCAGCTTGGCGGACAGGTACACCGGGGAGCTGTTTTTT,CASSLADRYTGELFF
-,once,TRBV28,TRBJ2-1,TGTGCCAGCGCGGGTTCTACCTACAATGAGCAGTTCTTC,CASAGSTYNEQFF
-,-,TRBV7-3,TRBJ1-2,TGTGCCAGCAGCTTACGACACCTCTATGGCTACACCTTC,CASSLRHLYGYTF
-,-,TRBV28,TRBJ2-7,TGTGCCAGCAGTTTTTCGGGCCTCTCCTACGAGCAGTACTTC,CASSFSGLSYEQYF
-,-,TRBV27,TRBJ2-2,TGTGCCAGCAGTCGACCTGCGAACACCGGGGAGCTGTTTTTT,CASSRPANTGELFF
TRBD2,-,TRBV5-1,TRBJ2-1,TGCGCCAGCAGCACGGGACTAGCGAATGAGCAGTTCTTC,CASSTGLANEQFF
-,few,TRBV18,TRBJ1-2,TGTGCCAGCTCACCGCTGTTCGCTAACTATGGCTACACCTTC,CASSPLFANYGYTF
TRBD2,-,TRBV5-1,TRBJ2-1,TGCGCCAGCAGCTCGGGACTAGCGGGAGGGAATGTGGTGAACAATGAGCAGTTCTTC,CASSSGLAGGNVVNNEQFF
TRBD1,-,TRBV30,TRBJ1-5,TGTGCCTGGTCTCGACAGGGGGACAATCAGCCCCAGCATTTT,CAWSRQGDNQPQHF
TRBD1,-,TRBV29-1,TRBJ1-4,TGCAGCGTTGAACTTCGACAGGGAGGAGAAAAACTGTTTTTT,CSVELRQGGEKLFF
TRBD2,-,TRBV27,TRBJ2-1,TGTGCCAGCAGTAACACCCAAGCGGGAGTAGGGTACAATGAGCAGTTCTTC,CASSNTQAGVGYNEQFF
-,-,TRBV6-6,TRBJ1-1,TGTGCCAGCCGGGAGGGCCTGGGGGCTGAAGCTTTCTTT,CASREGLGAEAFF
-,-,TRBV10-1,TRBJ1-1,TGCGCCAGCAGCCTATCGGTCGGCACTGAAGCTTTCTTT,CASSLSVGTEAFF
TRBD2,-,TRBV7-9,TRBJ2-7,TGTGCCAGCAGCTCCCCAAGACTAGCGGGAGGGGGCTACGAGCAGTACTTC,CASSSPRLAGGGYEQYF
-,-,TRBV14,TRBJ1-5,TGTGCCAGCAGCCAAGATCGACCGGGGGGAGTGTTTAGCAGCAATCAGCCCCAGCATTTT,CASSQDRPGGVFSSNQPQHF
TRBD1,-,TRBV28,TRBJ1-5,TGTGCCAGCAGTTTCCGCGGGACAGGGAGCAATCAGCCCCAGCATTTT,CASSFRGTGSNQPQHF
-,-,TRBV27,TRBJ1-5,TGTGCCAGCAGTCCGAGAAGGACGGCTGAGGACAGCAATCAGCCCCAGCATTTT,CASSPRRTAEDSNQPQHF
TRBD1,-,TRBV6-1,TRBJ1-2,TGTGCCAGCAGTGAAATGGACAGGGGAAGCGGCTACACCTTC,CASSEMDRGSGYTF
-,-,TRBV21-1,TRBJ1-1,TGTGCCAGCAGCAATCGGCCGGAGAACACTGAAGCTTTCTTT,CASSNRPENTEAFF
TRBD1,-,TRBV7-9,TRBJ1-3,TGTGCCAGCAGCTCGGGACAGGGGGCCGCTGCCTCTGGAAACACCATATATTTT,CASSSGQGAAASGNTIYF
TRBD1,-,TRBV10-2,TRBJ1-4,TGCGCCACCGTGACAGGGGCGAATGAAAAACTGTTTTTT,CATVTGANEKLFF
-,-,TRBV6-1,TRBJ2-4,TGTGCCAGCAGTGAAATCGGAGGCTCTTACATTCAGTACTTC,CASSEIGGSYIQYF
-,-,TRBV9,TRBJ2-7,TGTGCCAGCAGCTATGAACTCACCGACACCTACGAGCAGTACTTC,CASSYELTDTYEQYF
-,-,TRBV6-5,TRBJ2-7,TGTGCCAGCAGTCGGCTACCTCCCGGCTCCTACGAGCAGTACTTC,CASSRLPPGSYEQYF
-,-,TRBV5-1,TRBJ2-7,TGCGCCAGCAGCACGTCCACGAACTACGAGCAGTACTTC,CASSTSTNYEQYF
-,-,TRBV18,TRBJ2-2,TGTGCCAGCTCACGCCGGCCCGGGTTTTTAGCGGCGTCGAACACCGGGGAGCTGTTTTTT,CASSRRPGFLAASNTGELFF
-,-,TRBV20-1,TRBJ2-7,TGCAGTGCTAGACTGACCTACGAGCAGTACTTC,CSARLTYEQYF
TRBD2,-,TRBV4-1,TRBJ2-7,TGCGCCAGCAGCCAAGCCGCGGGAGCACGAGGGCAGTACTTC,CASSQAAGARGQYF
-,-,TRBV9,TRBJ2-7,TGTGCCAGCAGCCCTAAAGTAGCTTACGAGCAGTACTTC,CASSPKVAYEQYF
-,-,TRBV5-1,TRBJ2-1,TGCGCCAGCAGCTTGGGGCTAGGGGGAGGTGAGCAGTTCTTC,CASSLGLGGGEQFF
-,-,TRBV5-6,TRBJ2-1,TGTGCCAGCAGCTTACCGGTCGCTGAGCAGTTCTTC,CASSLPVAEQFF
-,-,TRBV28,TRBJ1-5,TGTGCCAGCAGTCCGCAGCAGTGGACTGGTAATCAGCCCCAGCATTTT,CASSPQQWTGNQPQHF
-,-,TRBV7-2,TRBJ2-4,TGTGCCAGCAGCTTTAACCCCGGAGGTGAGGTTGGGAAGTACTTC,CASSFNPGGEVGKYF
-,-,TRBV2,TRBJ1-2,TGTGCCAGCAGTGAAACTCTTAACTATGGCTACACCTTC,CASSETLNYGYTF
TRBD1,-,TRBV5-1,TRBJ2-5,TGCGCCAGCAGCTTGGAGGGACAGGCTTTGGGGACCCAGTACTTC,CASSLEGQALGTQYF
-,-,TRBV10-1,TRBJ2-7,TGCGCCAGCAGCTCGGGACACTCCTACGAGCAGTACTTC,CASSSGHSYEQYF
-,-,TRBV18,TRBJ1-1,TGTGCCAGCTCACCGGGACAAGGGGTTCTGGGCACTGAAGCTTTCTTT,CASSPGQGVLGTEAFF
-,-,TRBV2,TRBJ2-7,TGTGCCAGCAGTGTTGTAGGGCAGTCTCAGGCTTCTCAGTACTTC,CASSVVGQSQASQYF